This TCR beta chain was profiled in a study of blood T cell repertoires in COVID-19. J gave up 7 bases and V 3 bases, and 8 bases lay outside the gene matches. The germline V gene has CDR1 SQVTM and CDR2 ANQGSEA. This CDR3 is 13 amino acids long. Libraries were prepared by immunoSEQ multiplex PCR; TCRdb keeps only in-frame clonotypes and omits some of them. This sample has approximately 68,000 clones, with more than 60% found just once. This chain links TRBV29-1 with TRBJ2-7; 8 bases are shared with TRBD1. Material: peripheral blood. The origin of this receptor is a woman between 50 and 59 years old with acute or convalescent COVID-19. The CDR3 DNA reads TGCAGCGTTGAGGGGTCAGGGGGCGATGAGCAGTACTTC. Its translation is CSVEGSGGDEQYF.